This record concerns one T cell receptor (beta chain) sequence. The data are from a study of technical replicates of blood from a few donors. The method was immunoSEQ multiplex PCR; TCRdb's version includes in-frame clones alone and lacks a portion of them. This sample has about 61,000 clones; roughly 97% occur once, and the top ten carry over 0.15%. Trimming took 5 bases from V and 0 from J; bases not matched to a gene: 7. CDR3 size: 15 residues. Per germline, CDR1 SGHRS and CDR2 YFSETQ. The receptor comes from a human donor in good health. The genes are TRBV5-1 and TRBJ1-1, with 7 bases that match TRBD1. The sequenced sample consisted of T cells isolated from PBMCs. The CDR3 DNA follows: TGCGCCAGCAGGGGACAGCCATCCATGAACACTGAAGCTTTCTTT. Translating gives CASRGQPSMNTEAFF. The full variable domain, its missing parts supplied by reference TRBV5-1 and TRBJ1-1, is KAGVTQTPRYLIKTRGQQVTLSCSPISGHRSVSWYQQTPGQGLQFLFEYFSETQRNKGNFPGRFSGRQFSNSRSEMNVSTLELGDSALYLCASRGQPSMNTEAFFGQGTRLTVV.